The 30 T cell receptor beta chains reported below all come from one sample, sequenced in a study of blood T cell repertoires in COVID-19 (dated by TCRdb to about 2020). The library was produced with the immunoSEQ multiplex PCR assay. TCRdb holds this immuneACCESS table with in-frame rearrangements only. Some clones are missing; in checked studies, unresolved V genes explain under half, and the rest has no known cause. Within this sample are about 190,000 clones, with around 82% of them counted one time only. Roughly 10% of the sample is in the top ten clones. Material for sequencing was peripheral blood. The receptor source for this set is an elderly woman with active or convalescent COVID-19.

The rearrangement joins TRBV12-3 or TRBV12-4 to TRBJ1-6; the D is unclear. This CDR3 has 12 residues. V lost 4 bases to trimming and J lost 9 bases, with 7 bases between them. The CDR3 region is CASSYSGSPLHF. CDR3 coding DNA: TGTGCCAGCAGTTATTCGGGTTCACCCCTCCACTTT.

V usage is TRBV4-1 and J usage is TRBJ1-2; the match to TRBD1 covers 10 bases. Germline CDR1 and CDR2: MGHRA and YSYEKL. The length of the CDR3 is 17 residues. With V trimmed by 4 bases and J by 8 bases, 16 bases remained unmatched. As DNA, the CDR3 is TGCGCCAGCAGCCTCCCACTCGGGACAGGGGAATCGAGAGGCTACACCTTC. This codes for CASSLPLGTGESRGYTF.

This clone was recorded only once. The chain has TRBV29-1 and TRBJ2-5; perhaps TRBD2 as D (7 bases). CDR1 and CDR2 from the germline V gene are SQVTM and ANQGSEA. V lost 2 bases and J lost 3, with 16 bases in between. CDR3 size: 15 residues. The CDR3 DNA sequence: TGCAGCGTTGAAATCGGCGGGGGCTCAAAAGAGACCCAGTACTTC. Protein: CSVEIGGGSKETQYF.

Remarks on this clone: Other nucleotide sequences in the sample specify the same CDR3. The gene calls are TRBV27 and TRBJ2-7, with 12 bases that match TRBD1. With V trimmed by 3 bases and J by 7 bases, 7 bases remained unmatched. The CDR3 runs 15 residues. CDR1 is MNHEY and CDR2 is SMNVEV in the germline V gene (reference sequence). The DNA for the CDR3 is TGTGCCAGCAGTTTCCGGGACAGGGGGCGAGGGGAGCAGTACTTC. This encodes CASSFRDRGRGEQYF.

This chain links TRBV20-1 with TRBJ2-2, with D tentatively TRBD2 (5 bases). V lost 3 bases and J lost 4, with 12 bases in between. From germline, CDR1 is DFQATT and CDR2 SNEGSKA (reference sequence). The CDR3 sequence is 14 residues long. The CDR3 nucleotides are TGCAGTGCTAGTGGGCCCGGACTCACCGGGGAGCTGTTTTTT. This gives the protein CSASGPGLTGELFF.

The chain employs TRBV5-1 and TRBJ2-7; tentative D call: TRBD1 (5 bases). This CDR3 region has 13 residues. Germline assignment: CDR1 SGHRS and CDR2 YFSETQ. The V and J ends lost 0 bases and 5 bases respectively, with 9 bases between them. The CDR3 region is CASSLARGNEQYF. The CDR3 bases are TGCGCCAGCAGCTTGGCAAGGGGTAACGAGCAGTACTTC.

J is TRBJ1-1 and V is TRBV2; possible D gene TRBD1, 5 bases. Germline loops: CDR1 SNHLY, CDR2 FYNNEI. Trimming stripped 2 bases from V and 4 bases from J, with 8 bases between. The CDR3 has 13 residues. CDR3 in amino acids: CASSEQGITEAFF. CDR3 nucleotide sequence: TGTGCCAGCAGTGAACAGGGCATCACTGAAGCTTTCTTT.

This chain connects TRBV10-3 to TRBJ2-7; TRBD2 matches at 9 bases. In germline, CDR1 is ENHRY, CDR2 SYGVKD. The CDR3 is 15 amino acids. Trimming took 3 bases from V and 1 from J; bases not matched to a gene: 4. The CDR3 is CAISEKTSGSYEQYF. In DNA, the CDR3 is TGTGCCATCAGTGAAAAGACTAGCGGTTCCTACGAGCAGTACTTC.

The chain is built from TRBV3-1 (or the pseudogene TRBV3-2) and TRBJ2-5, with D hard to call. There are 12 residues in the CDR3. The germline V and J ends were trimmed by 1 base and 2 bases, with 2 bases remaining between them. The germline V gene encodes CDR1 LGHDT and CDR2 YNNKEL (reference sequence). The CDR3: CASSQVQETQYF. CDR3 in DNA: TGTGCCAGCAGCCAAGTACAAGAGACCCAGTACTTC.

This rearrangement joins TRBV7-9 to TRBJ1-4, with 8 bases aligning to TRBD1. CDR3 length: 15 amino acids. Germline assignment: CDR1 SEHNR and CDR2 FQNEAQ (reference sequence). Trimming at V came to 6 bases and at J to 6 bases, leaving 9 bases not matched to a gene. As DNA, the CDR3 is TGTGCCAGCAGGCACTCGGACAGGGCGTATGAAAAACTGTTTTTT. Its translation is CASRHSDRAYEKLFF. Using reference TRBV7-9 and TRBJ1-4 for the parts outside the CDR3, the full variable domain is DTGVSQNPRHKITKRGQNVTFRCDPISEHNRLYWYRQTLGQGPEFLTYFQNEAQLEKSRLLSDRFSAERPKGSFSTLEIQRTEQGDSAMYLCASRHSDRAYEKLFFGSGTQLSVL.

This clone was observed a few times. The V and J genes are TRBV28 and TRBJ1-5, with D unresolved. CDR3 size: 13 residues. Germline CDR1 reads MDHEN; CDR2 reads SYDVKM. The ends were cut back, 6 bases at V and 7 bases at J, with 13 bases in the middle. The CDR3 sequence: CASRLPAGQPQHF. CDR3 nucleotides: TGTGCCAGCAGACTGCCCGCGGGGCAGCCCCAGCATTTT.

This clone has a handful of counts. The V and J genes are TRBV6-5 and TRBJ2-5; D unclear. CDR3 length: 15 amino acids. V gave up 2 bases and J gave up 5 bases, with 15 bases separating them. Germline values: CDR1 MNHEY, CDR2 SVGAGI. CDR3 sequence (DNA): TGTGCCAGCAGTTACAGTATAAGAGGCCGGGAGACCCAGTACTTC. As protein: CASSYSIRGRETQYF.

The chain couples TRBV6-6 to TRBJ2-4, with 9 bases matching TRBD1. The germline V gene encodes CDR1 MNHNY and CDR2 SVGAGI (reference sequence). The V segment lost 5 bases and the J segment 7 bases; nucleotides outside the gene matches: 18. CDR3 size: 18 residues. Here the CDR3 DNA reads TGTGCCAGCAGTCCCAAAACGAGACAGGGGGTCGGTGGGAACATTCAGTACTTC. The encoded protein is CASSPKTRQGVGGNIQYF.

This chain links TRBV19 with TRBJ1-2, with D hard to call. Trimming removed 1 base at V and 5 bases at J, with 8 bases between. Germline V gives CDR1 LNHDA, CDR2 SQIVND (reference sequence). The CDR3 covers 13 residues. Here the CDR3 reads CASSIGSVYGYTF. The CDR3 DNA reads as TGTGCCAGTAGTATAGGAAGCGTATATGGCTACACCTTC.

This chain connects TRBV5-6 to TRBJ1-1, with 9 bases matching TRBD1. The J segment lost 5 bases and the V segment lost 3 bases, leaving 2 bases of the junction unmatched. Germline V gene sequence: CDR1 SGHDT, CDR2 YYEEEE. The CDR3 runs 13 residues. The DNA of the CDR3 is TGTGCCAGCAGCTCCGACAGGGGGACTGAAGCTTTCTTT. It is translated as CASSSDRGTEAFF.

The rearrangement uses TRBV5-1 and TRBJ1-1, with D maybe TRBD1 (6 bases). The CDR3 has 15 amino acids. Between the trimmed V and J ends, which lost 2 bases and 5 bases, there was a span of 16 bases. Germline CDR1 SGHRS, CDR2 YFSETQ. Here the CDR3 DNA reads TGCGCCAGCAGCTTAAATCGGCAGGGGATGACTGAAGCTTTCTTT. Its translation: CASSLNRQGMTEAFF.

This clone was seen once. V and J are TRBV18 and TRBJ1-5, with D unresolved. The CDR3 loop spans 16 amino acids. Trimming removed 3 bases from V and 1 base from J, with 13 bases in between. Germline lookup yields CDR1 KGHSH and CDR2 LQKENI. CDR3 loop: CASSPFVQASNQPQHF. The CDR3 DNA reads TGTGCCAGCTCACCTTTCGTCCAGGCCAGCAATCAGCCCCAGCATTTT.

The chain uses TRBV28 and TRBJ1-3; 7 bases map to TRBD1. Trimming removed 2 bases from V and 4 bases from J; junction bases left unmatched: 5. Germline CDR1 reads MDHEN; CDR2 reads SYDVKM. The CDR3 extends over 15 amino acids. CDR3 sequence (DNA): TGTGCCAGCAGTTTACTCCAACAGGGGGGAAACACCATATATTTT. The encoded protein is CASSLLQQGGNTIYF.

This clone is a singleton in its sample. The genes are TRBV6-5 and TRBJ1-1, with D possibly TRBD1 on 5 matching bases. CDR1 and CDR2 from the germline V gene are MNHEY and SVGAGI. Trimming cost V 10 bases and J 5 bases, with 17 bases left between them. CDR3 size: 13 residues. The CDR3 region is CATISQGRTEAFF. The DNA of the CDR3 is TGTGCCACCATCTCCCAGGGAAGGACTGAAGCTTTCTTT.

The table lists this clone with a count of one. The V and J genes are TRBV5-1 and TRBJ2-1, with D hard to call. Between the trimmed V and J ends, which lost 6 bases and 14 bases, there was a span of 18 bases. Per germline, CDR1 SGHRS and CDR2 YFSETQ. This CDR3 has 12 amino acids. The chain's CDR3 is CASNELGSMKFF. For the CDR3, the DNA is TGCGCCAGCAACGAGCTCGGGTCAATGAAGTTCTTC.

CDR3 in DNA: TGTGCCAGCAGTACTGGGGACAGGGGCGGCTACACCTTC. As protein: CASSTGDRGGYTF. The chain recombines TRBV6-5 with TRBJ1-2, with 10 bases matching TRBD1. J was trimmed by 8 bases and V by 5 bases; bases with no gene match: 5. CDR1 MNHEY and CDR2 SVGAGI come from the germline V gene. CDR3 length: 13 amino acids.

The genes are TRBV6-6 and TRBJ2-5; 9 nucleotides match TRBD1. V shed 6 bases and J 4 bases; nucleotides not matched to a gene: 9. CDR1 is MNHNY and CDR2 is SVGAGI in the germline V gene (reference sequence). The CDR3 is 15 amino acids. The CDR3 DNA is TGTGCCAGCAGGGATCCCGGACAGGGGATAGAGACCCAGTACTTC. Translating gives CASRDPGQGIETQYF.

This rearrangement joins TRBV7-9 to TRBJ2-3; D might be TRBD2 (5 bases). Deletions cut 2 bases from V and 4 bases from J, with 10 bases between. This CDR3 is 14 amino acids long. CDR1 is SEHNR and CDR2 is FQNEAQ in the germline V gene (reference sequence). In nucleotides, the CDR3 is TGTGCCAGCAGCTTAAGGACTGATTCAGATACGCAGTATTTT. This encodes CASSLRTDSDTQYF.

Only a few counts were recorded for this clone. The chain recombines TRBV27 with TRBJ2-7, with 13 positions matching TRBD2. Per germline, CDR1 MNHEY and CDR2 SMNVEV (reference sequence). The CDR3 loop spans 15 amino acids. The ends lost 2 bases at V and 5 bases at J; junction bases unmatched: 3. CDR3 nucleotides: TGTGCCAGCAGTTTAGGACTAGCGGGAGTCAACGAGCAGTACTTC. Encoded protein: CASSLGLAGVNEQYF.

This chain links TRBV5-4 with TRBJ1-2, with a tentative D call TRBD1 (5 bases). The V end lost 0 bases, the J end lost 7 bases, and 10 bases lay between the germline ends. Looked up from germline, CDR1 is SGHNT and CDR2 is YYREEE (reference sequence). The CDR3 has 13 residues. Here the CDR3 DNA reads TGTGCCAGCAGCTTGGCGCAGGGTGGTGGCTACACCTTC. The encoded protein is CASSLAQGGGYTF.

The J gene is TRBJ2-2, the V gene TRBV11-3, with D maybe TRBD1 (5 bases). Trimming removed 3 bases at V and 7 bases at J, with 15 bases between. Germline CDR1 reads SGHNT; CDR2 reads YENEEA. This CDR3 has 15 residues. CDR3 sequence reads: CASSFNVGQGGELFF. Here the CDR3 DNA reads TGTGCCAGCAGCTTTAACGTCGGGCAGGGCGGGGAGCTGTTTTTT.

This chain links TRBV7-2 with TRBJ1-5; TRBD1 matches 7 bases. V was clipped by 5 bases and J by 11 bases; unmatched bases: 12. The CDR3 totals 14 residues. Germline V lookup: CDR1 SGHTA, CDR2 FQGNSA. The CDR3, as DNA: TGTGCCAGCAGCCAAGACAGGGCAGGGTCGGCCCAGCATTTT. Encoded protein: CASSQDRAGSAQHF.

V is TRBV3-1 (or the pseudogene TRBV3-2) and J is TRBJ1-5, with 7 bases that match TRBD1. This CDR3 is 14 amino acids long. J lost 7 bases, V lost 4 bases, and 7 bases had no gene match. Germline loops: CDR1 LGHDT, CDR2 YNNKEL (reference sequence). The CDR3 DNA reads TGTGCCAGCAGCCGAGGACAGGACGACCAGCCCCAGCATTTT. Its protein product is CASSRGQDDQPQHF.

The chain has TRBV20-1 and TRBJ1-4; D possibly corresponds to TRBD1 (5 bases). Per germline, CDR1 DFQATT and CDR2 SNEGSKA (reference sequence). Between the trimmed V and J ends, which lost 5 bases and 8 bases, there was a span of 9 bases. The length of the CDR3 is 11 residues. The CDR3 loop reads CSAGGREKLFF. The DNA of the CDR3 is TGCAGTGCTGGGGGGAGGGAAAAACTGTTTTTT.

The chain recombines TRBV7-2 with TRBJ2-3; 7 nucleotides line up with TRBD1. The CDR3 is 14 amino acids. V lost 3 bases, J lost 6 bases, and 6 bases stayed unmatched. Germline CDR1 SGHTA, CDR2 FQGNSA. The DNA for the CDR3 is TGTGCCAGCAGCTTCAGACAGGGCTCGGATACGCAGTATTTT. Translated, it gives CASSFRQGSDTQYF. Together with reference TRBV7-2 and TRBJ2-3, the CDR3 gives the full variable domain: GAGVSQSPSNKVTEKGKDVELRCDPISGHTALYWYRQSLGQGLEFLIYFQGNSAPDKSGLPSDRFSAERTGGSVSTLTIQRTQQEDSAVYLCASSFRQGSDTQYFGPGTRLTVL.